Below are 2 T cell receptor beta chains sequenced from a single sample in a study of OX40 agonist ivuxolimab in advanced cancers. Only in-frame clones appear in the TCRdb table, and some are missing; sequencing was by immunoSEQ multiplex PCR. In the table there are around 82,000 clones, more than 70% of which are singletons. The specimen was CD4+ or CD8+ T cells sorted from blood, collected in a trial of the OX40 agonist ivuxolimab. The receptors come from an adult with an advanced solid tumor such as melanoma, head and neck, liver or kidney cancer.

The chain links TRBV11-2 to TRBJ1-1; D remains unclear. CDR1 is SGHAT, CDR2 FQNNGV, per germline. The CDR3 is made up of 14 amino acids. The ends were cut back, 4 bases at V and 10 bases at J, with 19 bases in the middle. The CDR3 is CASSYRVDRRGAFF. In nucleotides, the CDR3 is TGTGCCAGCAGCTATAGAGTTGATAGGCGGGGAGCTTTCTTT.

The chain combines TRBV18 with TRBJ2-5, with no clear D. Germline CDR1 is KGHSH and CDR2 is LQKENI. The CDR3 sequence is 16 residues long. The V end lost 2 bases, the J end lost 5 bases, and 18 bases lay between the germline ends. The CDR3 nucleotides are TGTGCCAGCTCACCAATGGAGTTTGGAATTTCGGAGACCCAGTACTTC. This gives the protein CASSPMEFGISETQYF.